Listed below are T cell receptor beta chains from one sample, sequenced in a study of cytomegalovirus exposure and HLA in healthy donors. TCRdb's table, derived via immunoSEQ multiplex PCR, lists solely in-frame clones and lacks some. This sample yields 150,000 to 200,000 clones, of which 76% are seen a single time; around 1.5% belongs to the top ten. The sequencing sample was made of PBMCs. These TCRs come from a man aged 18 to 30 in good health and CMV-seronegative. Both conserved end residues are part of each CDR3. The order of the fields is clone size, V gene, J gene, CDR3 protein. The listing skips clone size in some rows; elsewhere it reads once, few, many or a size class.

clone size: .; V gene: TRBV6-1; J gene: TRBJ1-6; CDR3 protein: CASSVQSPLHF
clone size: .; V gene: TRBV7-3; J gene: TRBJ2-1; CDR3 protein: CASSLGDGGSEQFF
clone size: .; V gene: TRBV7-6; J gene: TRBJ2-3; CDR3 protein: CASSLDINPGTDTQYF
clone size: .; V gene: TRBV18; J gene: TRBJ1-2; CDR3 protein: CASSPGEGPSGGYTF
clone size: once; V gene: TRBV29-1; J gene: TRBJ2-7; CDR3 protein: CSAGTSYEQYF
clone size: .; V gene: TRBV6-1; J gene: TRBJ2-6; CDR3 protein: CASWGQGSGANVLTF
clone size: once; V gene: TRBV5-6; J gene: TRBJ1-3; CDR3 protein: CASSPGTGAGNTIYF
clone size: .; V gene: TRBV28; J gene: TRBJ2-1; CDR3 protein: CASSPLAGTANEQFF
clone size: .; V gene: TRBV7-8; J gene: TRBJ1-5; CDR3 protein: CASSPGTGESNQPQHF
clone size: .; V gene: TRBV28; J gene: TRBJ1-2; CDR3 protein: CASSSTESRDGYTF
clone size: once; V gene: TRBV9; J gene: TRBJ1-2; CDR3 protein: CASSPRTGDVGYTF
clone size: .; V gene: TRBV4-1; J gene: TRBJ2-5; CDR3 protein: CASSQAGRVWETQYF
clone size: .; V gene: TRBV5-1; J gene: TRBJ2-7; CDR3 protein: CASSSAQVVSEQYF
clone size: .; V gene: TRBV7-9; J gene: TRBJ2-3; CDR3 protein: CASSVQRDTQYF
clone size: .; V gene: TRBV7-3; J gene: TRBJ2-2; CDR3 protein: CASSSGTSGGALLFF
clone size: .; V gene: TRBV7-9; J gene: TRBJ2-7; CDR3 protein: CASSLGTASYEQYF
clone size: few; V gene: TRBV9; J gene: TRBJ2-5; CDR3 protein: CASSVASAGSLQETQYF